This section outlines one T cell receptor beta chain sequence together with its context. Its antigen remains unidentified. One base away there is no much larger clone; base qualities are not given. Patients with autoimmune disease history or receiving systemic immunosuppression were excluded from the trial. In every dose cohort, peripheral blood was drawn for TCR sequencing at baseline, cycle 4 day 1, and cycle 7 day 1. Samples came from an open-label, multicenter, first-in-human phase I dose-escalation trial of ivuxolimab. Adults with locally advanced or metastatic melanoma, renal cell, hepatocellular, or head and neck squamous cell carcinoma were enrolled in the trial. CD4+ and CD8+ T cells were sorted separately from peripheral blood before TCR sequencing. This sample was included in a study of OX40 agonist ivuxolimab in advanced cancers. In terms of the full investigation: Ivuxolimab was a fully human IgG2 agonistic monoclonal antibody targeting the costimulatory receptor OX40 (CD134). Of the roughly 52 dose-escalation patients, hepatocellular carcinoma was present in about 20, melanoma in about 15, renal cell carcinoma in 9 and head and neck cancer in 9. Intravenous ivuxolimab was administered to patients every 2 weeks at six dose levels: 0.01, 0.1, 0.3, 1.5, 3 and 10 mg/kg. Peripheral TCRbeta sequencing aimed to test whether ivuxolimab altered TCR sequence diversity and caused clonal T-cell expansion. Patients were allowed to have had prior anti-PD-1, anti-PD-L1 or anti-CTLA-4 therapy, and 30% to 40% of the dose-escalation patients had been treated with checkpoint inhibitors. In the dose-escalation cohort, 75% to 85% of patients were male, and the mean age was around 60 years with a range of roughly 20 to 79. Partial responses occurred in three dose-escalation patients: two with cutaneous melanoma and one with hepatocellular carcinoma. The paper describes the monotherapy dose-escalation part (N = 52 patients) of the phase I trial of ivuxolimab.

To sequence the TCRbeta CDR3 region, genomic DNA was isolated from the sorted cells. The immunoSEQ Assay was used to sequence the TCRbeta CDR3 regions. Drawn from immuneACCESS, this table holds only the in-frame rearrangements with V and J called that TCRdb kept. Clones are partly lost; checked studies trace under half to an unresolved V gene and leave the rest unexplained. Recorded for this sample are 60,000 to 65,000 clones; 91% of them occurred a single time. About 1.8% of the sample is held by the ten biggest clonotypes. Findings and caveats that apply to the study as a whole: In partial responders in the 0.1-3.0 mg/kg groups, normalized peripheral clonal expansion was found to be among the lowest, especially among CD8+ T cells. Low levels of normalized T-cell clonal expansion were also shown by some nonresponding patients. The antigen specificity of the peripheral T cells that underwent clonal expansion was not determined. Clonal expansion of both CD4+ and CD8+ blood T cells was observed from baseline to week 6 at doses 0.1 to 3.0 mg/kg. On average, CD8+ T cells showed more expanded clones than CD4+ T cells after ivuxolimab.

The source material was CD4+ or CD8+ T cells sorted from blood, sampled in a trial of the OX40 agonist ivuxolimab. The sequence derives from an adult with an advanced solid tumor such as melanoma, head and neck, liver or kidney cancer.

The DNA sequence reads TGTGCCAGCAGCTCGCAGACATCCACCACAGATACGCAGTATTTT. This gives the protein CASSSQTSTTDTQYF. This sequence uses TRBV5-4 and TRBJ2-3, with no reliable assignment of the D segment. Based on the germline V gene (reference sequence), the CDR1 and CDR2 sequences are SGHNT and YYREEE. Taken from cysteine to phenylalanine, the CDR3 has 15 residues. Only the CDR3 DNA is retained, 45 bases long and in frame from the first base. Relative to germline, V is 3 bases shorter and J is 2 bases shorter, with 13 bases between their ends.